Listed here are 17 T cell receptor beta chains from one sample, sequenced in a study of T cells after yellow fever vaccination. TCRdb reprocessed the 5' RACE reads via MiXCR and lists one record per CDR3 protein. The profile shows some 23,000 distinct CDR3 sequences, less than 4% of them singletons. Source: PBMCs, either bulk or a sorted T-cell subset (CD4+, CD8+, memory, or dextramer-sorted; not recorded which), taken approximately 40 days after the first yellow fever vaccination. The receptors stem from a man aged 18-30 years who received the YFV17D yellow fever vaccine.

This clonotype was seen a handful of times. The rearrangement joins TRBV7-2 to TRBJ2-3, with D uncertain. The CDR3 contains 14 residues. Germline V gene sequence: CDR1 SGHTA, CDR2 FQGNSA. V was pared by 1 base and J by 6 bases, with 11 bases between. The DNA of the CDR3 is TGTGCCAGCAGCTTAGTCGTGGGCCCGGATACGCAGTATTTT. Amino acid sequence: CASSLVVGPDTQYF. Filled out from reference TRBV7-2 and TRBJ2-3, the complete variable domain reads GAGVSQSPSNKVTEKGKDVELRCDPISGHTALYWYRQSLGQGLEFLIYFQGNSAPDKSGLPSDRFSAERTGGSVSTLTIQRTQQEDSAVYLCASSLVVGPDTQYFGPGTRLTVL.

This clonotype was detected ten times or more. The chain uses TRBV7-8 and TRBJ1-2, with D uncertain. This CDR3 has 14 amino acids. CDR1 is SGHVS and CDR2 is FQNEAQ in the germline V gene. V lost 3 bases and J lost 8, with 16 bases in between. The CDR3 nucleotides are TGTGCCAGCAGCTTGGGTCTTCGTCGGAGGGGCTACACCTTC. Its translation: CASSLGLRRRGYTF.

This clonotype has ten or more counts. This chain connects TRBV5-1 to TRBJ2-3, with 7 bases aligning to TRBD1. The ends lost 6 bases at V and 2 bases at J; junction bases unmatched: 6. The CDR3 spans 14 residues. The germline V gene has CDR1 SGHRS and CDR2 YFSETQ. DNA for the CDR3: TGCGCCAGCACTCTAGAGGGGGCCACAGATACGCAGTATTTT. Encoded protein: CASTLEGATDTQYF.

This clonotype has at least ten counts. The rearrangement uses TRBV20-1 and TRBJ1-5; D remains unclear. The CDR3 is 13 amino acids. V was clipped by 6 bases and J by 4 bases, with 13 bases between them. CDR1 and CDR2 from the germline V gene are DFQATT and SNEGSKA (reference sequence). The CDR3: CSADPGVNQPQHF. As DNA, the CDR3 is TGCAGTGCAGATCCGGGCGTAAATCAGCCCCAGCATTTT.

This clonotype has ten or more counts. This chain uses TRBV5-1 with TRBJ2-5; 7 nucleotides align to TRBD2. J lost 2 bases, V lost 3 bases, and 7 bases had no gene match. The CDR3 has 15 amino acids. Germline CDR1 and CDR2: SGHRS and YFSETQ. The CDR3 DNA is TGCGCCAGCAGCTCTTTGGGGGGGGAACAAGAGACCCAGTACTTC. Amino acids: CASSSLGGEQETQYF.

This clonotype was seen many times. V is TRBV5-1 and J is TRBJ2-3; no firm D call. Trimming took off 5 bases at V and 6 bases at J, with 16 bases between the two ends. Germline V gives CDR1 SGHRS, CDR2 YFSETQ. This CDR3 is 14 amino acids long. CDR3 protein: CASSFGPSGDTQYF. The CDR3 DNA is TGCGCCAGCAGTTTCGGTCCCTCTGGGGATACGCAGTATTTT.

There are many counts of this clonotype. The V and J genes are TRBV29-1 and TRBJ1-1; D remains ambiguous. The V and J ends lost 4 bases and 0 bases respectively, with 12 bases between them. The length of the CDR3 is 14 residues. CDR1 and CDR2 (germline): SQVTM, ANQGSEA. CDR3 region: CSVGFGSMNTEAFF. Written as DNA, the CDR3 is TGCAGCGTTGGTTTTGGCAGTATGAACACTGAAGCTTTCTTT. The full variable domain, completed using reference TRBV29-1 and TRBJ1-1, is SAVISQKPSRDICQRGTSLTIQCQVDSQVTMMFWYRQQPGQSLTLIATANQGSEATYESGFVIDKFPISRPNLTFSTLTVSNMSPEDSSIYLCSVGFGSMNTEAFFGQGTRLTVV.

This clonotype was found many times. CDR3: CASSLALAGGNEQFF. The DNA of the CDR3 is TGTGCCAGCAGCTTGGCACTAGCGGGGGGGAATGAGCAGTTCTTC. The chain has TRBV7-2 and TRBJ2-1; 13 bases map to TRBD2. V was clipped by 3 bases and J by 7 bases; unmatched bases: 3. The CDR3 totals 15 residues. Germline assignment: CDR1 SGHTA and CDR2 FQGNSA.

This clonotype was seen ten or more times. The gene calls are TRBV7-2 and TRBJ2-3, with D perhaps being TRBD1 or TRBD2 (5 bases each). V was clipped by 3 bases and J by 6 bases, with 10 bases between them. The germline V gene encodes CDR1 SGHTA and CDR2 FQGNSA. The CDR3 loop spans 13 amino acids. The CDR3 spells CASSLAGADTQYF. DNA of the CDR3: TGTGCCAGCAGCTTGGCCGGGGCTGATACGCAGTATTTT.

This clonotype occurred many times. J is TRBJ2-1 and V is TRBV19, with 8 bases aligning to TRBD2. The V segment lost 1 base and the J segment 0 bases; nucleotides outside the gene matches: 5. The CDR3 consists of 17 residues. The germline V gene encodes CDR1 LNHDA and CDR2 SQIVND (reference sequence). The CDR3 nucleotides are TGTGCCAGTAGTATAGGTCGGGGGGGAAGCTCCTACAATGAGCAGTTCTTC. Amino acids: CASSIGRGGSSYNEQFF.

This clonotype was detected many times. J is TRBJ1-2 and V is TRBV29-1; TRBD1 agrees at 7 bases. In germline, CDR1 is SQVTM, CDR2 ANQGSEA. Trimming removed 7 bases from V and 0 bases from J; junction bases left unmatched: 5. CDR3 size: 13 residues. This chain's CDR3 is CSARTGANYGYTF. The CDR3 DNA follows: TGCAGCGCTCGGACAGGAGCTAACTATGGCTACACCTTC.

This clonotype was picked up many times. The CDR3 coding sequence is TGCAGCGTTGATCGGGAGGGAAGAAGGTCAGTCAATGAGCAGTTCTTC. Residues: CSVDREGRRSVNEQFF. This rearrangement joins TRBV29-1 to TRBJ2-1; 8 nucleotides agree with TRBD2. Germline lookup yields CDR1 SQVTM and CDR2 ANQGSEA. With V trimmed by 3 bases and J by 6 bases, 13 bases remained unmatched. The CDR3 is 16 residues long.

This clonotype has at least ten counts. V usage is TRBV5-1 and J usage is TRBJ2-7; D is perhaps TRBD1 (5 bases). CDR3 size: 12 residues. V was cut by 4 bases and J by 5 bases, with 10 bases left in between. CDR1 is SGHRS, CDR2 YFSETQ, per germline. CDR3 loop: CASSQGLDEQYF. As DNA, the CDR3 is TGCGCCAGCAGCCAGGGTTTGGACGAGCAGTACTTC.

This clonotype was detected many times. The V gene is TRBV5-1, the J gene TRBJ1-3; no reliable D call. Germline CDR1 SGHRS, CDR2 YFSETQ. This CDR3 has 16 amino acids. Trimming removed 0 bases from V and 4 bases from J, with 14 bases in between. The CDR3 region is CASSLGFFTGGNTIYF. The DNA of the CDR3 is TGCGCCAGCAGCTTGGGATTTTTTACTGGAGGAAACACCATATATTTT.

Many counts were recorded for this clonotype. J is TRBJ2-7 and V is TRBV20-1, with unresolved D. V lost 1 base, J lost 5 bases, and 3 bases lay in between. Germline V CDR1 and CDR2: DFQATT, SNEGSKA (reference sequence). The CDR3 loop spans 10 amino acids. This CDR3 is CSARGNEQYV. CDR3 nucleotides: TGCAGTGCTAGAGGAAACGAGCAGTACGTC.

This clonotype has ten or more counts. The chain is built from TRBV20-1 and TRBJ1-1; D is possibly TRBD1 (5 bases). The germline CDR1 and CDR2 sequences are DFQATT and SNEGSKA (reference sequence). The CDR3 runs to 14 residues. V lost 3 bases, J lost 0 bases, and 11 bases lay in between. For the CDR3, the DNA is TGCAGTGCTAGGAGGGGACGGCTGAACACTGAAGCTTTCTTT. Translated, it gives CSARRGRLNTEAFF.

This clonotype was counted ten times or more. The rearrangement uses TRBV6-1 and TRBJ2-7, with a weak D call TRBD1 (6 bases). CDR1 and CDR2 from the germline V gene are MNHNS and SASEGT. This CDR3 has 13 amino acids. Trimming cost V 4 bases and J 3 bases, with 10 bases left between them. The CDR3: CASSARQVYEQYV. The CDR3 coding sequence is TGTGCCAGCAGTGCCCGACAGGTCTACGAGCAGTACGTC.